The 15 T cell receptor beta chains listed next were all sequenced from one sample in a study of shared clonotypes between healthy human individuals. Profiling relied on immunoSEQ multiplex PCR, and the TCRdb table lists in-frame clones only, not all of them. The repertoire holds a few million clones, with approximately 95% as singletons. The sequenced material came from naive CD4+ T cells from PBMCs. The sample's subset: CD45RA+ positively selected. These receptors were obtained from a young man in good health. Some clones in this sample may be carry-over from other donors' samples.

The chain has TRBV25-1 and TRBJ2-5, with 7 bases lining up with TRBD2. Per germline, CDR1 MGHDK and CDR2 SYGVNS. The CDR3 is 14 amino acids. Trimming cost V 3 bases and J 4 bases; bases outside gene matches: 5. CDR3 coding DNA: TGTGCCAGCAGTGAGACTAGCCTCCGAGAGACCCAGTACTTC. Amino acid sequence: CASSETSLRETQYF.

This clone was detected once. The chain is built from TRBV11-2 and TRBJ2-7; a weak D match, TRBD2 (5 bases). The germline CDR1 and CDR2 sequences are SGHAT and FQNNGV. V was shortened by 1 base and J by 6 bases, with 16 bases between the two germline ends. The CDR3 consists of 15 residues. CDR3 protein: CASSLAPAARLEQYF. CDR3 DNA: TGTGCCAGCAGCTTAGCCCCAGCGGCCCGTCTCGAGCAGTACTTC. Complete variable domain (other parts from reference TRBV11-2 and TRBJ2-7): EAGVAQSPRYKIIEKRQSVAFWCNPISGHATLYWYQQILGQGPKLLIQFQNNGVVDDSQLPKDRFSAERLKGVDSTLKIQPAKLEDSAVYLCASSLAPAARLEQYFGPGTRLTVT.

The rearrangement uses TRBV6-6 and TRBJ2-5, with 12 bases identical to TRBD2. The length of the CDR3 is 16 residues. CDR1 and CDR2 (germline): MNHNY, SVGAGI (reference sequence). Trimming cost V 4 bases and J 7 bases; bases outside gene matches: 10. The CDR3 loop is CASSSSPTSGSGTQYF. DNA for the CDR3: TGTGCCAGCAGTTCCAGCCCGACTAGCGGGAGCGGGACCCAGTACTTC.

The chain combines TRBV28 with TRBJ2-7; D is perhaps TRBD2 (7 bases). Germline lookup yields CDR1 MDHEN and CDR2 SYDVKM. The V end lost 5 bases, the J end lost 4 bases, and 18 bases lay between the germline ends. This CDR3 region has 15 residues. The CDR3 bases are TGTGCCAGCAGTCCCCTTTCCCGGGGGGCTTACGAGCAGTACTTC. It yields the protein CASSPLSRGAYEQYF.

V usage is TRBV15 and J usage is TRBJ1-1; 7 bases map to TRBD1. The CDR3 loop spans 15 amino acids. The trim removed 1 base at V and 6 bases at J, leaving 8 bases unmatched. Looked up from germline, CDR1 is LNHNV and CDR2 is YYDKDF (reference sequence). Here the CDR3 DNA reads TGTGCCACCAGCAGAGTGCGACAGGGCGCGCCTGAAGCTTTCTTT. This gives the protein CATSRVRQGAPEAFF.

V is TRBV28 and J is TRBJ2-7; 10 nucleotides align to TRBD2. CDR3 length: 14 residues. V shed 6 bases, J shed 3 bases, and the junction held 5 bases outside the gene matches. Germline-derived CDR1 and CDR2 are MDHEN and SYDVKM. The CDR3 nucleotides read TGTGCCAGCAGGAGTTCTAGCGGGAGCTACGAGCAGTACTTC. Its protein is CASRSSSGSYEQYF. The whole variable domain, remainder taken from reference TRBV28 and TRBJ2-7, is DVKVTQSSRYLVKRTGEKVFLECVQDMDHENMFWYRQDPGLGLRLIYFSYDVKMKEKGDIPEGYSVSREKKERFSLILESASTNQTSMYLCASRSSSGSYEQYFGPGTRLTVT.

The V call is TRBV9, the J call TRBJ1-3; D is perhaps TRBD1 (5 bases). There are 15 residues in the CDR3. V was shortened by 3 bases and J by 1 base, with 11 bases between the two germline ends. Per germline, CDR1 SGDLS and CDR2 YYNGEE. CDR3: CASSEEEGSGNTIYF. The CDR3 nucleotides read TGTGCCAGCAGCGAGGAAGAGGGGTCTGGAAACACCATATATTTT.

The table lists this clone with a count of one. The chain combines TRBV5-1 with TRBJ2-1, with TRBD2 matching 11 bases. Germline V gives CDR1 SGHRS, CDR2 YFSETQ. V was pared by 4 bases and J by 5 bases, with 8 bases of the junction left unmatched. The CDR3 consists of 16 residues. The CDR3 nucleotides are TGCGCCAGCAGCCCGGTTACTAGCGGGAGAAACAATGAGCAGTTCTTC. It is translated as CASSPVTSGRNNEQFF.

The chain combines TRBV30 with TRBJ2-1, with D hard to call. The V gene's germline CDR1 is GTSNPN and CDR2 SVGIG (reference sequence). V was clipped by 6 bases and J by 0 bases, with 12 bases between them. The CDR3 loop spans 14 amino acids. The CDR3 protein is CACSVTRSYNEQFF. The CDR3, as DNA: TGTGCCTGCAGCGTCACCCGCTCCTACAATGAGCAGTTCTTC.

V and J are TRBV7-6 and TRBJ1-2, with D hard to call. Germline values: CDR1 SGHVS, CDR2 FNYEAQ. The CDR3 contains 15 residues. V lost 5 bases and J lost 7, with 20 bases in between. CDR3 sequence reads: CASSPDRGGLGGYTF. The CDR3 DNA sequence: TGTGCCAGCAGCCCAGACCGAGGAGGTTTAGGTGGCTACACCTTC.

This clone appeared a few times. Additional DNA sequences in this sample encode the identical CDR3. The V and J genes are TRBV7-3 and TRBJ2-2; D is uncertain. The CDR3 extends over 12 amino acids. Deletions cut 5 bases from V and 0 bases from J, with 1 base between. Germline CDR1 SGHTA, CDR2 FQGTGA. The CDR3 DNA reads TGTGCCAGCAGCCCGAACACCGGGGAGCTGTTTTTT. As protein: CASSPNTGELFF.

A single count supports this clone. The CDR3 DNA reads TGTGCCAGCAATTGGGGCGCCTATGGCTACACCTTC. Protein product: CASNWGAYGYTF. This rearrangement joins TRBV2 to TRBJ1-2, with a possible D match to TRBD1 (5 bases). V was trimmed by 7 bases and J by 4 bases, leaving 10 bases between them. The CDR3 has 12 amino acids. Germline-derived CDR1 and CDR2 are SNHLY and FYNNEI.

The V and J genes are TRBV28 and TRBJ1-5; 7 positions agree with TRBD1. Per the germline V gene, CDR1 is MDHEN and CDR2 is SYDVKM. The V gene end was trimmed by 6 bases and the J gene end by 3 bases; junction bases not matched to a gene: 5. The CDR3 covers 14 residues. The CDR3 spells CASREGTVNQPQHF. The CDR3 DNA reads TGTGCCAGCAGGGAGGGGACAGTCAATCAGCCCCAGCATTTT. The full variable domain, rest sourced from reference TRBV28 and TRBJ1-5, is DVKVTQSSRYLVKRTGEKVFLECVQDMDHENMFWYRQDPGLGLRLIYFSYDVKMKEKGDIPEGYSVSREKKERFSLILESASTNQTSMYLCASREGTVNQPQHFGDGTRLSIL.

V is TRBV5-1 and J is TRBJ2-3; 7 bases are a match to TRBD2. V shed 1 base, J shed 10 bases, and the junction held 9 bases outside the gene matches. The CDR3 runs 14 residues. From germline, CDR1 is SGHRS and CDR2 YFSETQ. CDR3 sequence: CASSLSGGGLPQYF. CDR3 nucleotide sequence: TGCGCCAGCAGCTTGTCGGGGGGTGGCCTACCGCAGTATTTT.

The J gene is TRBJ2-5, the V gene TRBV28, with D possibly being TRBD1 or TRBD2 (5 bases each). CDR1 and CDR2 from the germline V gene are MDHEN and SYDVKM. The CDR3 length is 15 residues. V lost 1 base and J lost 7, with 16 bases in between. CDR3 nucleotide sequence: TGTGCCAGCAGTTTATCCCGACAAGGGACGGGGACCCAGTACTTC. This encodes CASSLSRQGTGTQYF.